This section outlines one T cell receptor beta chain sequence together with its context. Its antigen remains unknown. Stable Graves' hyperthyroidism meant no ophthalmopathy progression within 18 months. Amplified regions were TCR beta CDR3 sequences from RNA transcripts. The TCR CDR3 first-round RT-PCR relied on the HTBI primer set. A single record per CDR3 protein comes from TCRdb applying MiXCR to the multiplex PCR reads. The sample lists roughly 750,000 distinct CDR3 sequences, 16% occurring once. This specimen comes from a study of T cells in Graves' hyperthyroidism and ophthalmopathy. The CDR3 covers 16 residues. From germline, CDR1 is SGHRS and CDR2 YFSETQ. Trimming took 0 bases from V and 4 from J, leaving 15 bases between them. Findings and limits, study-wide: The model foresaw ophthalmopathy a median roughly 6 months prior to onset.

Sequenced input: blood. The source of this sequence is a young man with Graves' hyperthyroidism. The chain combines TRBV5-1 with TRBJ2-3, with D perhaps assigned TRBD1 or TRBD2 (6 bases each). CDR3 DNA sequence: TGCGCCAGCAGCTTGGTCTTATGGGGGGCATCAGATACGCAGTATTTT. Translated: CASSLVLWGASDTQYF.